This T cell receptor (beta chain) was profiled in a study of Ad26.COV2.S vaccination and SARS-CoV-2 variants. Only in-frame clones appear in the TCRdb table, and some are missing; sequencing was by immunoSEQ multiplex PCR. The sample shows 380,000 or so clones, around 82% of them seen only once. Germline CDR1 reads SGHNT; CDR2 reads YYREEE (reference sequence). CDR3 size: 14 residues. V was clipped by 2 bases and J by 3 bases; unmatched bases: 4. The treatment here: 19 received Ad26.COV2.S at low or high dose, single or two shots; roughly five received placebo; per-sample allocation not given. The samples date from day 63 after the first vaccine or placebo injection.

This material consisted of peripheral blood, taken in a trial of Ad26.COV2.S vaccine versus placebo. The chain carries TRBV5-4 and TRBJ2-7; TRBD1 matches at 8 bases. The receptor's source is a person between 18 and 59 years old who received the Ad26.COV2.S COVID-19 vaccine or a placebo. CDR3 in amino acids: CASSLGQGGYEQYF. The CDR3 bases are TGTGCCAGCAGCTTAGGACAGGGAGGCTACGAGCAGTACTTC.